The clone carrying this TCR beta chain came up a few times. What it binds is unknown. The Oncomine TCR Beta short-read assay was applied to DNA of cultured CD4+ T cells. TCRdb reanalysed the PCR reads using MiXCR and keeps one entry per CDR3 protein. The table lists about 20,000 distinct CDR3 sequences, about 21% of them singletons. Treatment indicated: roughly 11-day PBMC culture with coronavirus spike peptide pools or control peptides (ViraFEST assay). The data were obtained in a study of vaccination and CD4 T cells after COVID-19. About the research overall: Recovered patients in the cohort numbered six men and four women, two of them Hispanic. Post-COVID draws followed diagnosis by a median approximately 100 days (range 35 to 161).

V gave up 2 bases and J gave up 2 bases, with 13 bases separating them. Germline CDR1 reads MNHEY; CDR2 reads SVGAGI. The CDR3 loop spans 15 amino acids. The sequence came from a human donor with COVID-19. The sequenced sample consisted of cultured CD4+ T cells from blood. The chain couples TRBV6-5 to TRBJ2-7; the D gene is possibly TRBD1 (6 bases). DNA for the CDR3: TGTGCCAGCAGTTACACACAGGGATCTACCTACGAGCAGTACTTC. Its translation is CASSYTQGSTYEQYF.